One T cell receptor (beta chain) is described in this entry. What it binds is not known. A read error may be the cause here, since a much bigger clone is one base away. The record originates from a study of CD8 T cells in ankylosing spondylitis. Study-level findings and limits: Enrichment of disease-linked clones was reportedly significant in matched ankylosing spondylitis synovial fluid.

Between the trimmed V and J ends, which lost 3 bases and 6 bases, there was a span of 10 bases. Germline V gene lookup returns CDR1 SGDLS and CDR2 YYNGEE. This CDR3 has 13 amino acids. TCRdb passed the 5' RACE reads through MiXCR, listing each CDR3 protein once. The table lists around 250,000 distinct CDR3 sequences, around 11% of them singletons. The source material was blood, either unsorted or a sorted T cell fraction (not recorded which). The V gene is TRBV9, the J gene TRBJ2-1; possibly TRBD1 for D (7 bases). The origin of this receptor is a male donor with ankylosing spondylitis or in good health (not recorded which). The chain's CDR3 is CASSDRGGNEQFF. CDR3 bases: TGTGCCAGCAGCGACAGGGGAGGCAATGAGCAGTTCTTC.